This is a list of T cell receptor beta chains from one sample in a study of PD-L1 blockade in urothelial cancer. Generated by immunoSEQ multiplex PCR, the TCRdb table keeps only in-frame clones and is missing some. This table holds about 48,000 clones, more than 75% found once. The sample consisted of PBMCs, taken around atezolizumab (anti-PD-L1) treatment. The receptors derive from a man aged 55 to 70 with urothelial cancer. Both conserved end residues are part of each CDR3. The order of the fields is clone size, V gene, D gene, J gene, CDR3 protein, CDR3 DNA. The D gene is left open where the match is weak. Only part of the rows carry a size: once, few, many, or a class if the clone is expanded.

.	TRBV6-6	.	TRBJ1-4	CASSSGIPTNEKLFF	TGTGCCAGCAGCTCAGGGATTCCAACTAATGAAAAACTGTTTTTT
.	TRBV6-5	.	TRBJ2-3	CASIKPGTDTQYF	TGTGCCAGCATTAAACCGGGCACAGATACGCAGTATTTT
.	TRBV4-2	TRBD2	TRBJ2-1	CASSQATSGYNEQFF	TGTGCCAGCAGCCAAGCGACTAGCGGTTACAATGAGCAGTTCTTC
.	TRBV6-5	.	TRBJ2-5	CASSQTSTRETQYF	TGTGCCAGCAGCCAAACCAGCACGAGGGAGACCCAGTACTTC
once	TRBV27	.	TRBJ1-6	CASSFRILQGSNSPLHF	TGTGCCAGCAGTTTCAGGATTTTACAGGGAAGCAATTCACCCCTCCACTTT
once	TRBV19	.	TRBJ2-1	CASTTAGPESLNEQFF	TGTGCCAGTACCACAGCCGGTCCAGAGAGCTTAAATGAGCAGTTCTTC
.	TRBV2	.	TRBJ2-3	CASSTDSASTDTQYF	TGTGCCAGCAGTACCGACAGTGCTAGCACAGATACGCAGTATTTT
.	TRBV5-1	TRBD1	TRBJ2-7	CASSLEGRGRFEQYF	TGCGCCAGCAGCTTGGAAGGCAGGGGGCGCTTCGAGCAGTACTTC
once	TRBV6-4	TRBD2	TRBJ2-1	CASQSTGTSGNEQFF	TGTGCCAGCCAAAGTACCGGGACTAGCGGCAATGAGCAGTTCTTC
.	TRBV28	TRBD1	TRBJ2-3	CASSKTGDGYTQYF	TGTGCCAGCAGTAAGACAGGGGACGGATATACGCAGTATTTT
.	TRBV6-1	TRBD2	TRBJ2-7	CASSARGGAGEQYF	TGTGCCAGCAGTGCCCGCGGGGGGGCAGGCGAGCAGTACTTC
.	TRBV7-3	.	TRBJ1-6	CASSMTAYSPLHF	TGTGCCAGCAGCATGACAGCGTATTCACCCCTCCACTTT
.	TRBV11-2	.	TRBJ1-3	CASSLSGSGGNTIYF	TGTGCCAGCAGCCTGTCGGGGTCAGGTGGAAACACCATATATTTT
.	TRBV21-1	.	TRBJ2-1	CASSTAQKRTHYNEQFF	TGTGCCAGCAGCACTGCCCAGAAGCGAACGCACTACAATGAGCAGTTCTTC
few	TRBV7-2	TRBD2	TRBJ2-7	CASSFSGGYGEQYF	TGTGCCAGCAGCTTTAGCGGGGGTTACGGCGAGCAGTACTTC
.	TRBV30	.	TRBJ2-7	CAWTGAYEQYF	TGTGCCTGGACAGGGGCCTACGAGCAGTACTTC
.	TRBV10-3	.	TRBJ1-1	CAIRNRVPEGEAFF	TGTGCCATCAGAAACAGGGTCCCCGAGGGTGAAGCTTTCTTT
.	TRBV7-9	.	TRBJ2-5	CASSQTGLGETQYF	TGTGCCAGCAGCCAAACAGGGTTGGGAGAGACCCAGTACTTC
.	TRBV28	.	TRBJ1-5	CASRQGGDSNQPQHF	TGTGCCAGCAGACAAGGGGGGGACAGCAATCAGCCCCAGCATTTT
.	TRBV7-8	TRBD2	TRBJ2-5	CASSFFAGGQETQYF	TGTGCCAGCAGCTTCTTCGCGGGGGGACAAGAGACCCAGTACTTC
.	TRBV18	.	TRBJ1-5	CASSPGSNQPQHF	TGTGCCAGCTCACCCGGTAGCAATCAGCCCCAGCATTTT
.	TRBV19	.	TRBJ1-4	CASSPPQTGQNEKLFF	TGTGCCAGTAGTCCTCCCCAGACAGGACAAAATGAAAAACTGTTTTTT
.	TRBV19	.	TRBJ1-2	CASSWDGRSYGYTF	TGTGCCAGTAGCTGGGACGGGAGGTCCTATGGCTACACCTTC
.	TRBV5-6	.	TRBJ1-4	CASSFTGLATNEKLFF	TGTGCCAGCAGCTTCACAGGCCTCGCAACTAATGAAAAACTGTTTTTT
.	TRBV25-1	TRBD1	TRBJ2-5	CASRTGGSVETQYF	TGTGCCAGCCGTACAGGGGGCTCGGTAGAGACCCAGTACTTC
.	TRBV21-1	.	TRBJ2-1	CASTKRWTGLGGNEQFF	TGTGCCAGCACCAAAAGGTGGACCGGACTAGGCGGGAATGAGCAGTTCTTC
.	TRBV14	.	TRBJ2-7	CASSQDPRGTFEQYF	TGTGCCAGCAGCCAAGATCCGCGGGGAACCTTCGAGCAGTACTTC
once	TRBV5-1	TRBD2	TRBJ2-5	CASSQYGLAGANQETQYF	TGCGCCAGCAGCCAATATGGACTAGCGGGGGCCAACCAAGAGACCCAGTACTTC
.	TRBV11-3	TRBD1	TRBJ2-1	CASSLEQGNEQFF	TGTGCCAGCAGCTTAGAACAGGGGAATGAGCAGTTCTTC
.	TRBV30	TRBD1	TRBJ2-5	CAWSDVTGAGETQYF	TGTGCCTGGAGTGATGTTACAGGGGCTGGGGAGACCCAGTACTTC
.	TRBV2	.	TRBJ2-2	CASSVGLTGELFF	TGTGCCAGCAGTGTTGGGCTGACCGGGGAGCTGTTTTTT
.	TRBV4-1	.	TRBJ1-1	CASSLSWGRTEAFF	TGCGCCAGCAGCCTTAGTTGGGGGAGGACTGAAGCTTTCTTT
.	TRBV7-9	TRBD1	TRBJ1-4	CASSARRGTGNEKLFF	TGTGCCAGCAGCGCCCGCAGGGGGACGGGTAATGAAAAACTGTTTTTT
.	TRBV28	.	TRBJ2-7	CASSPGAFKDF	TGTGCCAGCAGTCCAGGCGCTTTCAAGGACTTC
few	TRBV4-1	.	TRBJ1-4	CASSQNLVNRENEKLFF	TGCGCCAGCAGCCAAAATTTGGTGAATAGAGAGAATGAAAAACTGTTTTTT
.	TRBV7-6	.	TRBJ2-2	CASSLTATGELFF	TGTGCCAGCAGCTTAACAGCCACCGGGGAGCTGTTTTTT
few	TRBV7-2	.	TRBJ1-1	CASSRTGRTEAFF	TGTGCCAGCAGCCGCACAGGGCGCACTGAAGCTTTCTTT
.	TRBV9	.	TRBJ1-2	CASSLDRTVRVYGYTF	TGTGCCAGCAGCCTCGACCGGACAGTTCGGGTCTATGGCTACACCTTC
.	TRBV27	.	TRBJ2-5	CASSSEFLGGETQYF	TGTGCCAGCAGTTCAGAGTTCTTGGGGGGAGAGACCCAGTACTTC
.	TRBV25-1	.	TRBJ2-2	CASSEGYTTNTGELFF	TGTGCCAGCAGTGAAGGTTACACGACGAACACCGGGGAGCTGTTTTTT
.	TRBV9	.	TRBJ2-3	CASSHGGGATDTQYF	TGTGCCAGCAGCCACGGAGGCGGGGCCACAGATACGCAGTATTTT
.	TRBV11-2	TRBD2	TRBJ2-5	CASSLHFSGVQETQYF	TGTGCCAGCAGCTTGCACTTTAGCGGGGTACAAGAGACCCAGTACTTC
.	TRBV10-2	.	TRBJ1-1	CASEGDTEAFF	TGCGCCAGCGAGGGAGACACTGAAGCTTTCTTT
.	TRBV30	TRBD1	TRBJ1-5	CAWSIDRELKPQHF	TGTGCCTGGAGTATAGACAGGGAACTTAAGCCCCAGCATTTT
.	TRBV7-6	.	TRBJ2-5	CASSPGVGETQYF	TGTGCCAGCAGCCCCGGGGTTGGTGAGACCCAGTACTTC
.	TRBV6-5	TRBD1	TRBJ1-5	CASSYSGDRNQPQHF	TGTGCCAGCAGTTACTCGGGGGACAGAAATCAGCCCCAGCATTTT
few	TRBV2	.	TRBJ2-2	CASSESGFTGELFF	TGTGCCAGCAGTGAATCAGGGTTCACCGGGGAGCTGTTTTTT
.	TRBV5-1	TRBD1	TRBJ1-1	CASSLANRDRSWWDTEAFF	TGCGCCAGCAGCTTGGCCAACCGGGACAGGAGTTGGTGGGACACTGAAGCTTTCTTT
.	TRBV6-1	.	TRBJ1-5	CASSQGLPGISNQPQHF	TGTGCCAGCAGTCAAGGCCTTCCAGGGATCAGCAATCAGCCCCAGCATTTT
.	TRBV30	TRBD2	TRBJ2-5	CAWSNGGQETQYF	TGTGCCTGGAGTAACGGGGGGCAAGAGACCCAGTACTTC
.	TRBV7-3	.	TRBJ2-2	CASSPRGEANTGELFF	TGTGCCAGCAGCCCCCGTGGGGAGGCGAACACCGGGGAGCTGTTTTTT
.	TRBV29-1	.	TRBJ2-5	CSVPSGTPRTQYF	TGCAGCGTCCCCTCCGGGACTCCGAGGACCCAGTACTTC